This is a list of T cell receptor beta chains from one sample in a study of OX40 agonist ivuxolimab in advanced cancers. Assay: immunoSEQ multiplex PCR; the TCRdb copy retains only in-frame clones and omits some. The sample lists 50,000 to 80,000 clones, roughly 80% occurring once. Sequencing was performed on CD4+ or CD8+ T cells sorted from blood, taken in a trial of the OX40 agonist ivuxolimab. The receptors derive from an adult with an advanced solid tumor such as melanoma, head and neck, liver or kidney cancer. CDR3s leave out the opening cysteine and the closing phenylalanine or tryptophan. D genes are given only for firm matches.

V gene	J gene	D gene	CDR3 protein
TRBV7-6	TRBJ2-7	.	ASSSRSAGVPNSYEQY
TRBV21-1	TRBJ2-7	.	ARHSSDRGVDEQY
TRBV7-8	TRBJ1-5	.	ASRFQGRHQPQH
TRBV6-1	TRBJ1-5	.	ASSPGRAGNQPQH
TRBV28	TRBJ1-4	TRBD1	ASSPGGAGLSVGEKLF
TRBV19	TRBJ2-7	TRBD2	ASSIGGGELYEQY
TRBV4-2	TRBJ2-5	.	ASSQNREYQETQY
TRBV7-8	TRBJ2-4	TRBD1	ASSLLRTGTNIQY
TRBV28	TRBJ1-4	.	ASSPTGREKLF
TRBV15	TRBJ2-3	TRBD2	ATSRASGRRTDTQY
TRBV11-3	TRBJ2-1	.	ASSQRDNEQF
TRBV7-9	TRBJ2-5	TRBD1	ASSYRTGGASTQY
TRBV5-5	TRBJ1-1	.	ASSPPGRDTEAF
TRBV11-2	TRBJ2-5	TRBD2	ASSLQRLAGAQLETQY
TRBV6-1	TRBJ2-7	.	ASSAQSAALYEQY
TRBV7-8	TRBJ2-7	.	ASSLGSGGHYEQY
TRBV6-4	TRBJ2-7	.	ASSDSTQEKPSYEQY
TRBV6-1	TRBJ2-7	TRBD2	ASSRAGGDYEQY
TRBV30	TRBJ1-5	.	AWSVGTRSNQPQH
TRBV21-1	TRBJ2-7	.	ASGTGTDDYEQY
TRBV30	TRBJ2-1	.	AWSVRVSRTDNEQF
TRBV7-9	TRBJ1-5	TRBD1	ASSLGQGYQPQH
TRBV5-1	TRBJ2-5	.	ASRLVSQETQY
TRBV30	TRBJ2-4	.	AWSGDAIAKNIQY
TRBV27	TRBJ1-2	.	ASSPLPGSPRGYT
TRBV7-6	TRBJ1-1	TRBD1	ASSLGEGAAF
TRBV9	TRBJ1-2	.	ASSGGAAYGYT
TRBV7-9	TRBJ1-5	TRBD1	ASSRGTGRNQPQH
TRBV10-3	TRBJ2-3	.	AISESRADESTQY
TRBV7-2	TRBJ2-7	.	ASSQYTYEQY
TRBV28	TRBJ2-3	TRBD1	ASSSTGEQGLDTQY
TRBV5-1	TRBJ2-7	TRBD1	ASSSQGAFSYEQY
TRBV6-5	TRBJ1-2	TRBD1	ASSAQGARGYT
TRBV5-6	TRBJ1-2	.	ASSKGNYGYT
TRBV5-4	TRBJ2-1	.	ASSFAGLHYNEQF
TRBV6-1	TRBJ1-2	.	ASTIREGDGYT
TRBV5-4	TRBJ1-2	.	ASSFSGDDGYT
TRBV18	TRBJ2-3	.	ASSPSTDTQY
TRBV6-1	TRBJ2-7	TRBD2	ASSGGGASYEQY
TRBV5-6	TRBJ2-1	TRBD1	ASSLDRGRYNEQF
TRBV2	TRBJ2-3	TRBD2	ASSAPGTSGPTTDTQY
TRBV13	TRBJ2-5	TRBD2	ASSPLRLAGQETQY
TRBV27	TRBJ2-2	TRBD1	ASRDRGLITGELF
TRBV6-6	TRBJ2-3	TRBD2	ASRVTSGPLY
TRBV5-8	TRBJ2-7	.	ASSGGTGASYEQY
TRBV28	TRBJ2-7	.	ASRQGNYEQY
TRBV5-6	TRBJ2-1	.	ASGETQGLRYNEQF
TRBV11-3	TRBJ2-5	.	ASSLGSKETQY
TRBV5-4	TRBJ2-7	.	ASSPGTNAYEQY
TRBV28	TRBJ1-5	TRBD1	ASSRDRGGLQPQH
TRBV28	TRBJ1-5	.	ASSLYVQPQH
TRBV5-1	TRBJ2-7	TRBD1	ASSLDTGGGYEQY
TRBV5-4	TRBJ2-5	.	ASSFLESETQY